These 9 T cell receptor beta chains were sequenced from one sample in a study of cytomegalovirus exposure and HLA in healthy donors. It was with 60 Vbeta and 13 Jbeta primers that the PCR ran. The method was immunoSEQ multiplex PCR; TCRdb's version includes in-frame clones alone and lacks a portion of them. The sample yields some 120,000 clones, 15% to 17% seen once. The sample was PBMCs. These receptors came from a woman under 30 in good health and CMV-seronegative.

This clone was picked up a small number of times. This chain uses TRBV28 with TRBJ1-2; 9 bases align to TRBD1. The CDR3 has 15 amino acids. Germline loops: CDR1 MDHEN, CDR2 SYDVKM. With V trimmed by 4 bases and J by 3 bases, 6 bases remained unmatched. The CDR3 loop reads CASSSRTGADYGYTF. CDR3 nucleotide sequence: TGTGCCAGCAGTTCCCGGACAGGGGCAGACTATGGCTACACCTTC.

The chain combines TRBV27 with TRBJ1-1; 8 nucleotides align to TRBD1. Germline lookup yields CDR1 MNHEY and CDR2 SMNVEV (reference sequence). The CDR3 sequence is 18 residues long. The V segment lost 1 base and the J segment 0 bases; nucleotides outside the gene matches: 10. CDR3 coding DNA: TGTGCCAGCAGTTTATGGGGAGGGACAGGCGTCCTGAACACTGAAGCTTTCTTT. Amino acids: CASSLWGGTGVLNTEAFF.

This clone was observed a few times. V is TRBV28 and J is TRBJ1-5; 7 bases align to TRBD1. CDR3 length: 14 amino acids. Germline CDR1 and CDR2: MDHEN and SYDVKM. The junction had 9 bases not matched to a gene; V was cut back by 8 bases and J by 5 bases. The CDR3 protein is CASRQTGSHQPQHF. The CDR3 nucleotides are TGTGCCAGCCGTCAGACAGGGAGCCATCAGCCCCAGCATTTT.

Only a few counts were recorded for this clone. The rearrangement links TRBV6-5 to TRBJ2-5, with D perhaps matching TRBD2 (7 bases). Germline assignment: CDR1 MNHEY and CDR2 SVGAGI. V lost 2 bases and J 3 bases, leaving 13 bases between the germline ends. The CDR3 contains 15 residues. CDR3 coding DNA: TGTGCCAGCAGTTACCTTCGCGGGGGCGAAGAGACCCAGTACTTC. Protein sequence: CASSYLRGGEETQYF.

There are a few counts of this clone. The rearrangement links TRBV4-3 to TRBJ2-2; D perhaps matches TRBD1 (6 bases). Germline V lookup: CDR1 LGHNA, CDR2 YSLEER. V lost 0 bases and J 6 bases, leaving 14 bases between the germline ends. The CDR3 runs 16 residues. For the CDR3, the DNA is TGCGCCAGCAGCCAAGATTTCAGGGGAGTCGCCGGGGAGCTGTTTTTT. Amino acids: CASSQDFRGVAGELFF.

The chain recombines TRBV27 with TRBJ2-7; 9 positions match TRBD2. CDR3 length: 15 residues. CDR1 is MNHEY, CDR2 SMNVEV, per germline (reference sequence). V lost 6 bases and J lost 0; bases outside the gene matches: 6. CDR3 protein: CASSNPTSGSYEQYF. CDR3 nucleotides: TGTGCCAGCAGCAACCCGACTAGCGGCTCCTACGAGCAGTACTTC.

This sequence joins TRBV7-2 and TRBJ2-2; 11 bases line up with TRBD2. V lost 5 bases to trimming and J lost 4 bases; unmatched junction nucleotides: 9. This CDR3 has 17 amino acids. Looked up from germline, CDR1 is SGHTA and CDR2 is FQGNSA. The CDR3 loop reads CASSPVAGGLGTGELFF. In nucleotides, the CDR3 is TGTGCCAGCAGCCCGGTAGCGGGGGGGCTTGGCACCGGGGAGCTGTTTTTT.

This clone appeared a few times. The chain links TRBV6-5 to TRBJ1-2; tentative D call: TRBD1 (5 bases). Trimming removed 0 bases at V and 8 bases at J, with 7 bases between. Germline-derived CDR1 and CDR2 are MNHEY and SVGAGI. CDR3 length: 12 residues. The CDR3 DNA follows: TGTGCCAGCAGTTACTCAGGGGAAGGCTACACCTTC. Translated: CASSYSGEGYTF.

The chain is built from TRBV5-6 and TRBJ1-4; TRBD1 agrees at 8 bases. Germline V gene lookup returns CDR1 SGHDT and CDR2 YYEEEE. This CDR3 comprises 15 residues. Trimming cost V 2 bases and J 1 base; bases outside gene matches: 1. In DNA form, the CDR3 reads TGTGCCAGCAGCTTCACAGGGGGAACTAATGAAAAACTGTTTTTT. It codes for CASSFTGGTNEKLFF.